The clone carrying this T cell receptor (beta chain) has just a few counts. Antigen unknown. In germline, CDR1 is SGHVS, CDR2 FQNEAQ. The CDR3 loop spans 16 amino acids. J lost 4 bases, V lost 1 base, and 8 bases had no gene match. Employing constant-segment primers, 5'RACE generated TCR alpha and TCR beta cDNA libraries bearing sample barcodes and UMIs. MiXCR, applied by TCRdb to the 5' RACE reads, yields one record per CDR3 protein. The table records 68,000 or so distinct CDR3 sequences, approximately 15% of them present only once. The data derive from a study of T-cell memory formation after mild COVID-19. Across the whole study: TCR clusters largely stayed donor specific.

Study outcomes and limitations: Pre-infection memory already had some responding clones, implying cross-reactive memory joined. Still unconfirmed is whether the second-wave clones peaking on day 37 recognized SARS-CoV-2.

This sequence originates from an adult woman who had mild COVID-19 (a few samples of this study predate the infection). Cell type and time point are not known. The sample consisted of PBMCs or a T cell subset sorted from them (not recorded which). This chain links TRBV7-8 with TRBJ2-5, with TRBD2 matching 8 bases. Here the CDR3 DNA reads TGTGCCAGCAGCTTAGGAATTGGACTAGCTCCAGAGACCCAGTACTTC. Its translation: CASSLGIGLAPETQYF. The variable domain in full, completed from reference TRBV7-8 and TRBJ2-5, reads GAGVSQSPRYKVAKRGQDVALRCDPISGHVSLFWYQQALGQGPEFLTYFQNEAQLDKSGLPSDRFFAERPEGSVSTLKIQRTQQEDSAVYLCASSLGIGLAPETQYFGPGTRLLVL.